This T cell receptor (beta chain) appears in the sequencing data of a study of T cells in Graves' hyperthyroidism and ophthalmopathy. Background on the study: Peripheral blood was collected at initial diagnosis, before any treatment.

The CDR3 has 16 amino acids. The germline gives CDR1 LNHDA, CDR2 SQIVND (reference sequence). J lost 6 bases, V lost 3 bases, and 10 bases had no gene match. General study findings and limits: The model made its ophthalmopathy prediction, and onset followed a median 6.5 months later.

In this sample, this clonotype turned up many times. Its antigen is undetermined. Authors of the study amplified TCR beta CDR3 regions from RNA transcripts. An initial round of RT-PCR targeting the TCR CDR3 relied on the HTBI primer set. TCRdb recomputed calls from the multiplex PCR reads with MiXCR, one row per CDR3 protein. The sample records about 640,000 distinct CDR3 sequences, roughly 14% being singletons. In the ophthalmopathy cohort, Clinical Activity Score was at least 3, NOSPECS grade at least 4, and duration under 3 months. Fresh peripheral blood, around 9.2 ml of it, supplied the PBMCs. This chain links TRBV19 with TRBJ1-2; 10 positions match TRBD1. The sequencing input was blood. The TCR was taken from a woman between 45 and 60 years old with Graves' ophthalmopathy. CDR3 region: CASSMVVGTGENGYTF. In DNA form, the CDR3 reads TGTGCCAGTAGTATGGTAGTGGGGACAGGGGAAAATGGCTACACCTTC.